Following are 31 T cell receptor beta chains from one sample sequenced in a study of T cells in Graves' hyperthyroidism and ophthalmopathy. RNA transcripts provided the source from which TCR beta CDR3 regions were amplified. Using the HTBI primer set, a first-round RT-PCR was run on the TCR CDR3. TCRdb used MiXCR to reprocess the multiplex PCR reads, holding one entry per CDR3 protein. This table holds around 800,000 distinct CDR3 sequences, around 39% found once. The sample comprised blood. Source of these receptors: a man between 18 and 35 years old with Graves' hyperthyroidism.

With respect to this clonotype: The CDR3 does not end in the conserved phenylalanine or tryptophan, so this is likely a read error. The V gene is TRBV6-5, the J gene TRBJ2-2, with D unresolved. Germline CDR1 and CDR2: MNHEY and SVGAGI. V lost 2 bases to trimming and J lost 4 bases, with 5 bases between them. The CDR3 loop spans 13 amino acids. CDR3 coding DNA: TGTGCCAGCAGTTACCCTAGCACCGGGGAGCTGTTTTCT. Translated: CASSYPSTGELFS.

Turning to this clonotype: A much larger clone lies one base from this, so it may be a read error. The chain joins TRBV19 to TRBJ1-1, with D possibly being TRBD1 (6 bases). CDR3 length: 15 amino acids. Germline CDR1 reads LNHDA; CDR2 reads SQIVND (reference sequence). V lost 4 bases, J lost 4 bases, and 16 bases lay in between. The CDR3 spells CASSTLHQGGTEAFF. CDR3 nucleotides: TGTGCCAGTAGTACACTCCATCAAGGGGGCACTGAAGCTTTCTTT.

The rearrangement joins TRBV11-2 to TRBJ1-1; D possibly corresponds to TRBD1 (6 bases). With 5 bases removed from V and 4 bases from J, the gap between germline ends came to 17 bases. CDR3 length: 15 residues. CDR1 is SGHAT and CDR2 is FQNNGV in the germline V gene. CDR3 sequence: CASSQGGWGRTEAFF. The CDR3 DNA reads as TGTGCCAGCAGCCAAGGGGGATGGGGTCGCACTGAAGCTTTCTTT.

To note about this clonotype: One end of the junction is discordant with germline, which a read error may explain. This chain links TRBV19 with TRBJ1-5; TRBD1 matches at 7 bases. This CDR3 region has 13 residues. Germline-derived CDR1 and CDR2 are LNHDA and SQIVND (reference sequence). CDR3 sequence (DNA): TGTGCCAGTAGTGGACAGGTAAATCGGCCCCAGCATTTT. Its protein is CASSGQVNRPQHF.

The chain is built from TRBV7-9 and TRBJ2-2, with 10 bases fitting TRBD1. Germline V gene data show CDR1 as SEHNR and CDR2 as FQNEAQ (reference sequence). The V and J ends lost 9 bases and 5 bases, in that order; junction bases with no gene match: 12. CDR3 length equals 16 residues. The CDR3 is CASDRPGQGKTGELFF. CDR3 DNA sequence: TGTGCCAGTGATAGACCGGGACAGGGGAAGACCGGGGAGCTGTTTTTT.

This clonotype was observed a few times. The chain carries TRBV5-1 and TRBJ1-1; D is uncertain. This CDR3 region has 13 residues. Germline CDR1 SGHRS, CDR2 YFSETQ. V lost 1 base and J 5 bases, leaving 9 bases between the germline ends. CDR3 sequence (DNA): TGCGCCAGCAGCTTGTTTACTGAGACTGAAGCTTTCTTT. Amino acids: CASSLFTETEAFF.

This rearrangement joins TRBV7-9 to TRBJ1-1; tentative D call: TRBD1 (6 bases). V lost 2 bases and J 7 bases, leaving 14 bases between the germline ends. Germline V CDR1 and CDR2: SEHNR, FQNEAQ (reference sequence). The CDR3 is 14 amino acids. CDR3 coding DNA: TGTGCCAGCAGCTTAAGGGGGGGGCTTCATGAAGCTTTCTTT. It is translated as CASSLRGGLHEAFF.

A note on this clonotype: A much larger clone differs from this one at a single base, so this may be a read error. The J gene is TRBJ2-7, the V gene TRBV7-2; D ambiguous. CDR1 SGHTA and CDR2 FQGNSA come from the germline V gene. The CDR3 consists of 11 residues. The DNA of the CDR3 is TGTGCCAGCAGCCAAGTCTACGAGCACTACTTC. It codes for CASSQVYEHYF.

This clonotype was seen only a few times. This chain joins TRBV5-1 and TRBJ1-1; D is perhaps TRBD1 (5 bases). The V end lost 3 bases, the J end lost 1 base, and 19 bases lay between the germline ends. The germline CDR1 and CDR2 sequences are SGHRS and YFSETQ. The CDR3 contains 17 residues. The CDR3 loop reads CASSSLPGRGANTEAFF. The CDR3 coding sequence is TGCGCCAGCAGCTCCTTACCAGGGCGGGGAGCGAACACTGAAGCTTTCTTT.

This clonotype came up a few times. V gene TRBV2 combines with J gene TRBJ2-7; 7 bases align to TRBD1. The ends lost 6 bases at V and 2 bases at J; junction bases unmatched: 7. There are 14 residues in the CDR3. Per germline, CDR1 SNHLY and CDR2 FYNNEI. The CDR3 bases are TGTGCCAGCAGCCGGACAGGATTACCCTACGAGCAGTACTTC. This gives the protein CASSRTGLPYEQYF.

This clonotype was seen at least ten times. The J gene is TRBJ1-1, the V gene TRBV15; D possibly corresponds to TRBD1 (5 bases). Germline assignment: CDR1 LNHNV and CDR2 YYDKDF (reference sequence). The CDR3 is 14 amino acids. Trimming removed 0 bases from V and 4 bases from J, with 9 bases in between. The CDR3 loop reads CATSRDWGTTEAFF. CDR3 bases: TGTGCCACCAGCAGAGATTGGGGGACCACTGAAGCTTTCTTT.

This clonotype turned up a few times. The V gene is TRBV12-3 or TRBV12-4, the J gene TRBJ2-7; 9 bases align to TRBD2. The length of the CDR3 is 13 residues. The ends lost 7 bases at V and 6 bases at J; junction bases unmatched: 7. CDR3 protein: CASTLAGVGEQYF. CDR3 nucleotide sequence: TGTGCCAGCACCTTAGCGGGAGTAGGCGAGCAGTACTTC.

This clonotype was seen only a few times. The genes are TRBV7-2 and TRBJ1-6, with D perhaps matching TRBD1 (5 bases). V was clipped by 5 bases and J by 1 base, with 12 bases between them. Germline V gives CDR1 SGHTA, CDR2 FQGNSA. The CDR3 totals 16 residues. The CDR3 DNA follows: TGTGCCAGCAGCCACTGGGGGGGTTCCTATAATTCACCCCTCCACTTT. It yields the protein CASSHWGGSYNSPLHF.

The chain couples TRBV10-3 to TRBJ1-5; 10 positions agree with TRBD1. This CDR3 has 15 amino acids. The V and J ends lost 6 bases and 4 bases, in that order; junction bases with no gene match: 6. Germline V gene lookup returns CDR1 ENHRY and CDR2 SYGVKD. In DNA, the CDR3 is TGTGCCATCAGGCAGACAGGGGGCAGGAATCAGCCCCAGCATTTT. Amino acid sequence: CAIRQTGGRNQPQHF.

Regarding this clonotype: With a much larger clone just one base away, this may be a read error. The chain carries TRBV29-1 and TRBJ2-5; no clear D gene. V was clipped by 7 bases and J by 2 bases, with 14 bases between them. The CDR3 spans 13 residues. CDR1 SQVTM and CDR2 ANQGSEA come from the germline V gene. The CDR3 coding sequence is TGCAGCGCTAAGGAAGGCCGACAAGAGACCCAGTACTTC. It specifies CSAKEGRQETQYF.

On this clonotype itself: Being one base from a much bigger clone, this may be a read error. This chain links TRBV2 with TRBJ2-7, with D possibly being TRBD2 (5 bases). This CDR3 is built from 13 residues. Per the germline V gene, CDR1 is SNHLY and CDR2 is FYNNEI. CDR3 protein: CARRAESSYERYF. The CDR3 region has the DNA TGTGCCAGGAGAGCGGAAAGCTCCTACGAGCGGTACTTC.

This clonotype was detected many times. This rearrangement joins TRBV7-2 to TRBJ1-2; D might be TRBD1 (6 bases). Per germline, CDR1 SGHTA and CDR2 FQGNSA. The V end was cut by 6 bases, the J end by 8 bases, with 16 bases between. The CDR3 runs 13 residues. As DNA, the CDR3 is TGTGCCAGCAGTCCTGACGGGGGGCGAGGCTACACCTTC. It encodes CASSPDGGRGYTF.

This clonotype was recorded at least ten times. The V call is TRBV29-1, the J call TRBJ1-1, with D perhaps TRBD1 (6 bases). CDR1 is SQVTM, CDR2 ANQGSEA, per germline. V dropped 7 bases and J dropped 10 bases, with 13 bases sitting between them. The CDR3 is 10 amino acids. CDR3 sequence reads: CSGEGVGAFF. CDR3 bases: TGCAGCGGGGAGGGGGTAGGAGCTTTCTTT.

The CDR3 nucleotides are TGTGCCAGCAGCTTGGTCGGTACAGCTTATAATTCACCCCTCCACTTT. It is translated as CASSLVGTAYNSPLHF. The chain uses TRBV7-9 and TRBJ1-6; no firm D call. The germline V and J ends were trimmed by 3 bases and 4 bases, with 13 bases remaining between them. Germline V lookup: CDR1 SEHNR, CDR2 FQNEAQ (reference sequence). The CDR3 totals 16 residues.

In the case of this clonotype: Since a much larger clone is just one base distant, this may be a read error. V and J are TRBV7-2 and TRBJ2-7; TRBD2 matches at 15 bases. CDR3 size: 16 residues. Germline assignment: CDR1 SGHTA and CDR2 FQGNSA. V trimming: 4 bases; J trimming: 7 bases; junction bases outside the gene matches: 8. DNA of the CDR3: TGTGCCAGCAGCTCCCTCGGGACTAGCGGGAGGAGGGAGCAGTACTTC. Translated, it gives CASSSLGTSGRREQYF.

Of note for this clonotype: Just one base apart from a much larger clone, this may be a read error. The J gene is TRBJ1-2, the V gene TRBV5-6; 7 nucleotides align to TRBD1. This CDR3 contains 15 residues. V was clipped by 0 bases and J by 12 bases; unmatched bases: 14. The V gene's germline CDR1 is SGHDT and CDR2 YYEEEE. The CDR3, as DNA: TGTGCCAGCAGCTTGGACAGGACCGTCTTAGGGGGCCACACCTTC. This translates into CASSLDRTVLGGHTF. Full variable domain (rest looked up from reference TRBV5-6 and TRBJ1-2): DAGVTQSPTHLIKTRGQQVTLRCSPKSGHDTVSWYQQALGQGPQFIFQYYEEEERQRGNFPDRFSGHQFPNYSSELNVNALLLGDSALYLCASSLDRTVLGGHTFGSGTRLTVV.

Notes on this clonotype: A much larger clone differs by one base, so this may be a read error. The chain joins TRBV2 to TRBJ2-7; 9 bases align to TRBD1. Unmatched junction bases numbered 10, after V lost 5 bases and J lost 5 bases. CDR3 length equals 15 residues. The germline CDR1 and CDR2 sequences are SNHLY and FYNNEI. CDR3 DNA sequence: TGTGCCAGCAGTACCGCCGGGACAGGGTCCAACGAGCAGTACTTC. Translated: CASSTAGTGSNEQYF.

About this clonotype itself: The CDR3 carries no conserved terminal phenylalanine or tryptophan, so it likely arises from a read error. The chain has TRBV5-4 and TRBJ2-5, with D possibly matching TRBD1 (6 bases). Trimming took 4 bases from V and 4 from J, leaving 11 bases between them. In germline, CDR1 is SGHNT, CDR2 YYREEE (reference sequence). CDR3 size: 13 residues. CDR3 in amino acids: CASSRTGRETQYY. The CDR3 region has the DNA TGTGCCAGCAGCCGAACAGGGCGAGAGACCCAGTACTAC.

The rearrangement joins TRBV7-2 to TRBJ2-3; no clear D gene. V lost 3 bases, J lost 1 base, and 11 bases lay in between. The CDR3 totals 15 residues. CDR1 is SGHTA and CDR2 is FQGNSA in the germline V gene. The CDR3 spells CASSFQTSGTDTQYF. For the CDR3, the DNA is TGTGCCAGCAGCTTCCAGACCTCGGGCACAGATACGCAGTATTTT.

This CDR3 reads CSSGTSGGEQYF. CDR3 nucleotide sequence: TGCAGCTCCGGGACTAGCGGGGGCGAGCAGTACTTC. V gene TRBV29-1 combines with J gene TRBJ2-7; TRBD2 agrees at 14 bases. The ends lost 8 bases at V and 6 bases at J; junction bases unmatched: 3. Germline-derived CDR1 and CDR2 are SQVTM and ANQGSEA. The CDR3 runs to 12 residues.

This clonotype was picked up many times. The chain has TRBV9 and TRBJ2-5; the D is unclear. The V end lost 7 bases, the J end lost 0 bases, and 4 bases lay between the germline ends. The CDR3 extends over 11 amino acids. Per germline, CDR1 SGDLS and CDR2 YYNGEE. CDR3 loop: CASANQETQYF. CDR3 in DNA: TGTGCCAGCGCCAACCAAGAGACCCAGTACTTC.

The chain couples TRBV4-1 to TRBJ1-1; D call uncertain. From germline, CDR1 is MGHRA and CDR2 YSYEKL. The V end was cut by 4 bases, the J end by 7 bases, with 16 bases between. This CDR3 comprises 14 residues. CDR3 nucleotide sequence: TGCGCCAGCAGCCCGGCCCCGACGGGCGATGAAGCTTTCTTT. It codes for CASSPAPTGDEAFF.

This chain uses TRBV7-9 with TRBJ2-7; TRBD2 matches at 10 bases. This CDR3 has 15 residues. From germline, CDR1 is SEHNR and CDR2 FQNEAQ (reference sequence). Trimming at V came to 5 bases and at J to 4 bases, leaving 8 bases not matched to a gene. The CDR3 DNA reads TGTGCCAGCAGCGGATCGACTAGCGGGCCTTACGAGCAGTACTTC. This translates into CASSGSTSGPYEQYF.

The chain joins TRBV5-6 to TRBJ1-2, with D unresolved. The germline V gene has CDR1 SGHDT and CDR2 YYEEEE. Trimming took 4 bases from V and 8 from J, leaving 15 bases between them. This CDR3 comprises 13 residues. CDR3: CASSPQELKGYTF. The CDR3 nucleotides are TGTGCCAGCAGCCCGCAGGAGTTGAAAGGCTACACCTTC.

This clonotype came up many times. The chain links TRBV10-1 to TRBJ1-1, with D tentatively TRBD1 (6 bases). Germline V gives CDR1 WNHNN, CDR2 SYGVQD (reference sequence). The V gene lost 5 bases and the J gene lost 5 bases, with 15 bases spanning the gap. The CDR3 is 14 amino acids. CDR3: CASSFHREDTEAFF. As DNA, the CDR3 is TGCGCCAGCAGTTTCCACAGGGAAGATACTGAAGCTTTCTTT.

This clonotype was recorded at least ten times. The rearrangement links TRBV29-1 to TRBJ2-7; D is perhaps TRBD1 or TRBD2 (5 bases each). The CDR3 loop spans 12 amino acids. V gave up 4 bases and J gave up 6 bases, with 13 bases separating them. CDR1 is SQVTM, CDR2 ANQGSEA, per germline. CDR3 protein: CSVVRGAAEQYF. CDR3 coding DNA: TGCAGCGTTGTGCGAGGGGCGGCCGAGCAGTACTTC.